This TCR beta chain was captured in a study of control samples from healthy donors and cancer patients. CDR3 length: 15 amino acids. The trim removed 6 bases at V and 4 bases at J, leaving 12 bases unmatched. Germline CDR1 and CDR2: LNHDA and SQIVND (reference sequence). The data were produced by immunoSEQ multiplex PCR, yet TCRdb's version contains in-frame clones alone and is incomplete. The profile covers around 250,000 clones, with over 75% appearing a single time and 13% taken by the ten largest. This clone has just one count. The origin of this receptor is a woman between 55 and 75 years old with lung cancer. This sequence joins TRBV19 and TRBJ2-7; the match to TRBD2 covers 7 bases. The specimen sequenced was PBMCs. The CDR3 DNA is TGTGCCAGTAGCCAAAAAGGCGGGCGGGAGTACGAGCAGTACTTC. It yields the protein CASSQKGGREYEQYF.